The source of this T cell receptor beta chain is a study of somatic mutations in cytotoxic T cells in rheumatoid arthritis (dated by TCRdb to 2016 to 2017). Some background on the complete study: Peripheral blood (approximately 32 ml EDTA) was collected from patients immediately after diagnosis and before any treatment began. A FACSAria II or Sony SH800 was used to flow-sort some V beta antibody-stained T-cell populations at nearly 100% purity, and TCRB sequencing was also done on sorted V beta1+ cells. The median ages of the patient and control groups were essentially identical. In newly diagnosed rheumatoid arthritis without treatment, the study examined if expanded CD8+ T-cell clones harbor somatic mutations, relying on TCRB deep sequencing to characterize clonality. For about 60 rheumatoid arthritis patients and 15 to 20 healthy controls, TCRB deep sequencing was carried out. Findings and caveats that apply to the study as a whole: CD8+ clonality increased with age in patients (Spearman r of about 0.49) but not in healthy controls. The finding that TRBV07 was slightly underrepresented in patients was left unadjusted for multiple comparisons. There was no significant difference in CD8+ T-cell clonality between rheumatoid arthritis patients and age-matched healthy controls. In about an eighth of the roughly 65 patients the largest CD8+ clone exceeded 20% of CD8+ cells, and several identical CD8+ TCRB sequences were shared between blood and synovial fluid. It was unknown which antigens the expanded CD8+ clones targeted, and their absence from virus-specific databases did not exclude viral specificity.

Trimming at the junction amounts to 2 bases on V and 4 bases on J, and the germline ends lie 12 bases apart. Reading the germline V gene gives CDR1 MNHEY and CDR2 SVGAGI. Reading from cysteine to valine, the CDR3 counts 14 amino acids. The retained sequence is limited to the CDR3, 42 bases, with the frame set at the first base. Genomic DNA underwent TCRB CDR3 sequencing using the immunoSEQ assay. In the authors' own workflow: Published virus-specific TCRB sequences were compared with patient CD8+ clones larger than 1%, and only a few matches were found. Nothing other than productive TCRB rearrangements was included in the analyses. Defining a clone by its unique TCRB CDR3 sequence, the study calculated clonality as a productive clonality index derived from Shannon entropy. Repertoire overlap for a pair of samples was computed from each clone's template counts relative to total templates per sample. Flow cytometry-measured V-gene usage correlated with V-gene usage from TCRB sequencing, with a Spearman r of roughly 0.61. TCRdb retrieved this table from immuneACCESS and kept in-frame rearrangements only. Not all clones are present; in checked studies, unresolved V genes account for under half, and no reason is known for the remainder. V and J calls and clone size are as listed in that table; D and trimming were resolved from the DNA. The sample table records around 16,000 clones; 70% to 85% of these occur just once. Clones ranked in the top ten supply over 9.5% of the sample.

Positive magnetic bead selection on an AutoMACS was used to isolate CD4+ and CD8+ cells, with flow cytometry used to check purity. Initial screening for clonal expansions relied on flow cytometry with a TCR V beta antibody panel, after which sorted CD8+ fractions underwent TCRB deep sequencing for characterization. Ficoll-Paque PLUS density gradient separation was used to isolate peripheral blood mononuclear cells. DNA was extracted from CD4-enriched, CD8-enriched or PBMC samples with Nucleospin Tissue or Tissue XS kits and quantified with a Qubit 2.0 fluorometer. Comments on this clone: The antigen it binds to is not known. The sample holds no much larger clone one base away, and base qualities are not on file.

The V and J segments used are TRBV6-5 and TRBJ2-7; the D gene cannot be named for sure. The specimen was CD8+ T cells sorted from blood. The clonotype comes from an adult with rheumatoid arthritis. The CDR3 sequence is CASSYGQWGYEQYV. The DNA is TGTGCCAGCAGTTACGGTCAGTGGGGTTACGAGCAGTACGTC.